The 32 T cell receptor beta chains below come from one sample, sequenced in a study of blood T cell repertoires in COVID-19. Libraries were prepared by immunoSEQ multiplex PCR; TCRdb keeps only in-frame clonotypes and omits some of them. The table has about 110,000 clones, more than 70% seen once. Sequenced input: peripheral blood. These receptors were taken from a woman in her forties or fifties with acute or convalescent COVID-19.

This chain uses TRBV5-1 with TRBJ2-3, with 8 positions matching TRBD2. With V trimmed by 0 bases and J by 6 bases, 9 bases remained unmatched. Germline V CDR1 and CDR2: SGHRS, YFSETQ. This CDR3 spans 16 amino acids. CDR3 coding DNA: TGCGCCAGCAGCTTGGGACTAGCGATCACAGGGGATACGCAGTATTTT. Amino acid sequence: CASSLGLAITGDTQYF.

The chain links TRBV29-1 to TRBJ1-2; tentatively, D is TRBD1 (6 bases). The CDR3 contains 11 residues. Trimming shortened V by 5 bases and J by 9 bases, and 13 bases separated the two germline ends. Germline values: CDR1 SQVTM, CDR2 ANQGSEA. DNA for the CDR3: TGCAGCGTTTGGAAGGGGGAGAGCTACACCTTC. It specifies CSVWKGESYTF.

The genes are TRBV5-4 and TRBJ2-7, with 14 nucleotides matching TRBD2. V shed 7 bases and J 5 bases; nucleotides not matched to a gene: 14. The CDR3 runs 17 residues. Germline CDR1 is SGHNT and CDR2 is YYREEE (reference sequence). CDR3 DNA: TGTGCCAGCTCAAAGGGGTCACCGGGACTAGCGGGAGACGAGCAGTACTTC. Residues: CASSKGSPGLAGDEQYF.

V usage is TRBV14 and J usage is TRBJ2-3; no firm D call. CDR1 is SGHDN and CDR2 is FVKESK in the germline V gene. The CDR3 extends over 15 amino acids. Trimming removed 1 base from V and 6 bases from J, with 14 bases in between. The CDR3 sequence: CASSQGFSSLDTQYF. CDR3 sequence (DNA): TGTGCCAGCAGCCAAGGTTTTAGTAGCCTTGATACGCAGTATTTT.

This chain connects TRBV19 to TRBJ1-1; D is unclear. Trimming left V 4 bases short and J 1 base short, with 7 bases between. Germline-derived CDR1 and CDR2 are LNHDA and SQIVND (reference sequence). This CDR3 is 13 amino acids long. CDR3 DNA: TGTGCCAGTAGTACCCAGTCGAACACTGAAGCTTTCTTT. Protein: CASSTQSNTEAFF.

The chain carries TRBV4-2 and TRBJ1-2, with D maybe TRBD1 (5 bases). V was trimmed by 6 bases and J by 1 base, leaving 12 bases between them. CDR3 length: 14 residues. Germline lookup yields CDR1 LGHNA and CDR2 YNFKEQ. CDR3 DNA: TGTGCCAGCAGACTGGCAGGGTATAACTATGGCTACACCTTC. This sequence encodes CASRLAGYNYGYTF.

V gene TRBV7-9 combines with J gene TRBJ2-3, with a possible D match to TRBD1 (6 bases). This CDR3 spans 11 amino acids. Germline CDR1 reads SEHNR; CDR2 reads FQNEAQ (reference sequence). V lost 3 bases and J lost 10, with 8 bases in between. CDR3 residues: CASSFTGSQYF. The DNA for the CDR3 is TGTGCCAGCAGCTTCACAGGGTCGCAGTATTTT.

V usage is TRBV19 and J usage is TRBJ2-7; tentatively, D is TRBD2 (5 bases). CDR3 length equals 15 residues. V was cut by 4 bases and J by 1 base, with 14 bases left in between. From germline, CDR1 is LNHDA and CDR2 SQIVND (reference sequence). In nucleotides, the CDR3 is TGTGCCAGTAGTACCCCGGGGAGACGATCCTACGAGCAGTACTTC. Translating gives CASSTPGRRSYEQYF.

This clone came up once. V is TRBV20-1 and J is TRBJ1-2; no definite D call. Trimming stripped 3 bases from V and 7 bases from J, with 18 bases between. Germline lookup yields CDR1 DFQATT and CDR2 SNEGSKA (reference sequence). CDR3 length: 14 residues. The CDR3: CSASLSVQALGYTF. The CDR3 DNA reads as TGCAGTGCTAGTCTATCGGTGCAGGCTCTTGGCTACACCTTC.

This chain links TRBV2 with TRBJ2-1, with TRBD2 matching 13 bases. CDR1 is SNHLY and CDR2 is FYNNEI in the germline V gene. The CDR3 has 15 amino acids. The V gene end was trimmed by 1 base and the J gene end by 7 bases; junction bases not matched to a gene: 1. The CDR3 loop is CASSEGLAGGNEQFF. The CDR3 coding sequence is TGTGCCAGCAGTGAAGGACTAGCGGGAGGTAATGAGCAGTTCTTC. Drawing the rest from reference TRBV2 and TRBJ2-1, the complete variable domain is EPEVTQTPSHQVTQMGQEVILRCVPISNHLYFYWYRQILGQKVEFLVSFYNNEISEKSEIFDDQFSVERPDGSNFTLKIRSTKLEDSAMYFCASSEGLAGGNEQFFGPGTRLTVL.

This clone was observed a few times. V usage is TRBV6-1 and J usage is TRBJ1-2; 8 positions agree with TRBD1. V was clipped by 1 base and J by 8 bases; unmatched bases: 18. This CDR3 comprises 18 residues. Per germline, CDR1 MNHNS and CDR2 SASEGT. The CDR3 spells CASSEVGRDRGLGWGYTF. The DNA for the CDR3 is TGTGCCAGCAGTGAAGTGGGTCGAGACAGGGGCTTGGGTTGGGGCTACACCTTC.

The chain has TRBV19 and TRBJ1-4, with D perhaps TRBD1 (5 bases). CDR1 and CDR2 (germline): LNHDA, SQIVND (reference sequence). The CDR3 extends over 16 amino acids. Trimming shortened V by 5 bases and J by 0 bases, and 13 bases separated the two germline ends. CDR3 protein: CASSPGLQTTNEKLFF. In nucleotides, the CDR3 is TGTGCCAGTAGTCCGGGACTTCAAACAACTAATGAAAAACTGTTTTTT.

V and J are TRBV28 and TRBJ2-5, with D hard to call. This CDR3 spans 12 amino acids. V gave up 5 bases and J gave up 5 bases, with 9 bases separating them. Germline V lookup: CDR1 MDHEN, CDR2 SYDVKM. The chain's CDR3 is CASSPPGETQYF. DNA of the CDR3: TGTGCCAGCAGTCCTCCCGGGGAGACCCAGTACTTC.

The CDR3 nucleotides read TGTGCCAGCAGTAACGACAGGATGAACACTGAAGCTTTCTTT. This sequence encodes CASSNDRMNTEAFF. The chain combines TRBV6-5 with TRBJ1-1; tentative D call: TRBD1 (6 bases). V lost 5 bases, J lost 0 bases, and 10 bases lay in between. The CDR3 runs 14 residues. From germline, CDR1 is MNHEY and CDR2 SVGAGI.

The chain employs TRBV7-9 and TRBJ2-1, with D uncertain. Germline CDR1 reads SEHNR; CDR2 reads FQNEAQ (reference sequence). This CDR3 is 9 amino acids long. V dropped 8 bases and J dropped 8 bases, with 4 bases sitting between them. CDR3 sequence: CASSHEQFF. As DNA, the CDR3 is TGTGCCAGCTCTCATGAGCAGTTCTTC.

The chain links TRBV7-6 to TRBJ2-3, with TRBD1 matching over 8 bases. After removal of 1 base from V and 4 bases from J, the junction contained 7 bases not matched to a gene. CDR1 SGHVS and CDR2 FNYEAQ come from the germline V gene. This CDR3 has 16 residues. Here the CDR3 reads CASSLGAGGRADTQYF. The DNA of the CDR3 is TGTGCCAGCAGCTTAGGGGCAGGGGGCAGAGCAGATACGCAGTATTTT.

This chain connects TRBV7-2 to TRBJ2-5, with 8 bases fitting TRBD1. Germline V lookup: CDR1 SGHTA, CDR2 FQGNSA. The ends lost 5 bases at V and 4 bases at J; junction bases unmatched: 6. This CDR3 region has 14 residues. For the CDR3, the DNA is TGTGCCAGCAGCCCCAGGACAGGGACAGAGACCCAGTACTTC. Translating gives CASSPRTGTETQYF.

The chain carries TRBV6-5 and TRBJ2-7; tentative D call: TRBD2 (5 bases). The CDR3 is 15 residues long. The germline V gene has CDR1 MNHEY and CDR2 SVGAGI. Deletions cut 8 bases from V and 0 bases from J, with 17 bases between. The CDR3 protein is CASAPEGWSSYEQYF. DNA for the CDR3: TGTGCCAGCGCACCCGAGGGCTGGAGCTCCTACGAGCAGTACTTC.

V usage is TRBV15 and J usage is TRBJ2-7; 9 bases match TRBD1. This CDR3 has 16 residues. CDR1 and CDR2 (germline): LNHNV, YYDKDF (reference sequence). With 2 bases clipped from V and 0 bases from J, the junction kept 5 bases outside the gene matches. The CDR3 reads CATSRLGTGRSYEQYF. CDR3 in DNA: TGTGCCACCAGCAGATTGGGGACAGGGCGCTCCTACGAGCAGTACTTC.

The genes are TRBV5-1 and TRBJ1-6; tentative D call: TRBD1 (6 bases). The CDR3 loop spans 16 amino acids. V lost 5 bases, J lost 0 bases, and 12 bases lay in between. Germline-derived CDR1 and CDR2 are SGHRS and YFSETQ. In nucleotides, the CDR3 is TGCGCCAGCAGAACTGGACAGAGCTCCTATAATTCACCCCTCCACTTT. Protein product: CASRTGQSSYNSPLHF. Looking up the rest from reference TRBV5-1 and TRBJ1-6 gives the full variable domain: KAGVTQTPRYLIKTRGQQVTLSCSPISGHRSVSWYQQTPGQGLQFLFEYFSETQRNKGNFPGRFSGRQFSNSRSEMNVSTLELGDSALYLCASRTGQSSYNSPLHFGNGTRLTVT.

This chain uses TRBV2 with TRBJ2-1, with 15 positions matching TRBD2. Germline trimming cut 6 bases from V and 6 bases from J; bases unmatched to any gene: 0. The germline CDR1 and CDR2 sequences are SNHLY and FYNNEI. The CDR3 has 14 amino acids. CDR3 sequence (DNA): TGTGCCAGCAGGGGACTAGCGGGGGGCAATGAGCAGTTCTTC. It is translated as CASRGLAGGNEQFF.

V is TRBV5-1 and J is TRBJ2-1; 9 bases map to TRBD1. The germline gives CDR1 SGHRS, CDR2 YFSETQ. The CDR3 loop spans 14 amino acids. With V trimmed by 0 bases and J by 7 bases, 2 bases remained unmatched. The CDR3 nucleotides read TGCGCCAGCAGCTTGGACGGACAGGGGAATGAGCAGTTCTTC. Translation gives CASSLDGQGNEQFF.

This clone was detected only once. The J gene is TRBJ1-1, the V gene TRBV11-2, with a weak D call TRBD1 (6 bases). The germline V gene has CDR1 SGHAT and CDR2 FQNNGV. V was shortened by 5 bases and J by 1 base, with 14 bases between the two germline ends. The CDR3 loop spans 15 amino acids. CDR3 sequence (DNA): TGTGCCAGCAGCCTCTTCTCAGGGGAGAACACTGAAGCTTTCTTT. Amino acid sequence: CASSLFSGENTEAFF. The full variable domain, rest sourced from reference TRBV11-2 and TRBJ1-1, is EAGVAQSPRYKIIEKRQSVAFWCNPISGHATLYWYQQILGQGPKLLIQFQNNGVVDDSQLPKDRFSAERLKGVDSTLKIQPAKLEDSAVYLCASSLFSGENTEAFFGQGTRLTVV.

The DNA for the CDR3 is TGTGCCAGCAGCTCGGACAGGCATCAGCCCCAGCATTTT. This gives the protein CASSSDRHQPQHF. The chain links TRBV7-9 to TRBJ1-5, with 7 positions matching TRBD1. The CDR3 covers 13 residues. The V segment lost 4 bases and the J segment 5 bases; nucleotides outside the gene matches: 2. In germline, CDR1 is SEHNR, CDR2 FQNEAQ (reference sequence).

The chain links TRBV30 to TRBJ2-7; D not resolved. CDR1 and CDR2 (germline): GTSNPN, SVGIG (reference sequence). CDR3 length: 13 residues. V was cut by 4 bases and J by 0 bases, with 10 bases left in between. The CDR3 nucleotides are TGTGCCTGGAAGCCCGGTCGCTCCTACGAGCAGTACTTC. Encoded protein: CAWKPGRSYEQYF.

This chain links TRBV12-3 or TRBV12-4 with TRBJ1-6; TRBD1 matches at 7 bases. The ends lost 6 bases at V and 10 bases at J; junction bases unmatched: 6. The CDR3 length is 13 residues. CDR3 in DNA: TGTGCCAGCAGGCCCAACAGGGGATCACCCCTCCACTTT. Residues: CASRPNRGSPLHF.

This rearrangement joins TRBV15 to TRBJ2-7; a weak D match, TRBD2 (6 bases). Germline lookup yields CDR1 LNHNV and CDR2 YYDKDF (reference sequence). Trimming removed 2 bases at V and 3 bases at J, with 11 bases between. The CDR3 length is 14 residues. CDR3: CATSRPGTYYEQYF. In DNA form, the CDR3 reads TGTGCCACCAGCAGACCGGGGACTTACTACGAGCAGTACTTC. Full variable domain (missing parts from reference TRBV15 and TRBJ2-7): DAMVIQNPRYQVTQFGKPVTLSCSQTLNHNVMYWYQQKSSQAPKLLFHYYDKDFNNEADTPDNFQSRRPNTSFCFLDIRSPGLGDTAMYLCATSRPGTYYEQYFGPGTRLTVT.

The V gene is TRBV5-1, the J gene TRBJ2-1, with D perhaps matching TRBD2 (5 bases). V lost 0 bases and J lost 8, with 6 bases in between. CDR1 is SGHRS and CDR2 is YFSETQ in the germline V gene. This CDR3 has 12 amino acids. The CDR3 sequence is CASSLVGDEQFF. The CDR3 DNA reads as TGCGCCAGCAGCTTGGTCGGGGATGAGCAGTTCTTC.

This sequence joins TRBV18 and TRBJ1-1; tentatively, D is TRBD1 (6 bases). The ends were cut back, 2 bases at V and 1 base at J, with 11 bases in the middle. Germline V gene lookup returns CDR1 KGHSH and CDR2 LQKENI. The CDR3 is made up of 15 amino acids. CDR3 residues: CASSPVGGANTEAFF. CDR3 nucleotide sequence: TGTGCCAGCTCACCAGTGGGGGGGGCGAACACTGAAGCTTTCTTT.

This sequence joins TRBV7-9 and TRBJ2-6; no definite D call. The germline gives CDR1 SEHNR, CDR2 FQNEAQ (reference sequence). V shed 7 bases and J shed 0 bases, with 16 bases lying between them. The CDR3 extends over 17 amino acids. The CDR3 DNA is TGTGCCAGCAACCACCGTTTTGGCCCCTCTGGGGCCAACGTCCTGACTTTC. This encodes CASNHRFGPSGANVLTF.

This clone appeared a few times. The CDR3 DNA reads as TGTGCCAGCAGTTCTCGACTAGACAATGAGCAGTTCTTC. This encodes CASSSRLDNEQFF. This chain connects TRBV7-6 to TRBJ2-1; D possibly corresponds to TRBD2 (6 bases). The CDR3 totals 13 residues. Trimming took 6 bases from V and 5 from J, leaving 11 bases between them. The germline gives CDR1 SGHVS, CDR2 FNYEAQ.

Concerning this clone: The sample carries other DNA sequences with the same CDR3. The J gene is TRBJ1-1, the V gene TRBV29-1, with D perhaps matching TRBD1 (5 bases). The germline CDR1 and CDR2 sequences are SQVTM and ANQGSEA. Deletions cut 1 base from V and 5 bases from J, with 11 bases between. The CDR3 runs to 13 residues. CDR3 DNA: TGCAGCGTTGAAGGTGGCCAGGGTACTGAAGCTTTCTTT. The encoded protein is CSVEGGQGTEAFF.